This T cell receptor beta chain was obtained from a study of cytomegalovirus exposure and HLA in healthy donors. Both 60 Vbeta primers and 13 Jbeta primers went into the PCR. Assay: immunoSEQ multiplex PCR; the TCRdb copy retains only in-frame clones and omits some. This repertoire shows 65,000 to 85,000 clones, around 70% found once; its top ten account for around 15%. The CDR3 extends over 15 amino acids. V gave up 4 bases and J gave up 6 bases, with 19 bases separating them. In germline, CDR1 is SGHDT, CDR2 YYEEEE. There are a few counts of this clone. The TCR sequence derives from a male donor in good health and CMV-seropositive. Input material: PBMCs. This sequence joins TRBV5-6 and TRBJ2-5; the D gene is possibly TRBD2 (6 bases). CDR3 region: CASSLETRGAQTQYF. The CDR3 nucleotides are TGTGCCAGCAGCCTGGAAACGCGGGGTGCTCAGACCCAGTACTTC.